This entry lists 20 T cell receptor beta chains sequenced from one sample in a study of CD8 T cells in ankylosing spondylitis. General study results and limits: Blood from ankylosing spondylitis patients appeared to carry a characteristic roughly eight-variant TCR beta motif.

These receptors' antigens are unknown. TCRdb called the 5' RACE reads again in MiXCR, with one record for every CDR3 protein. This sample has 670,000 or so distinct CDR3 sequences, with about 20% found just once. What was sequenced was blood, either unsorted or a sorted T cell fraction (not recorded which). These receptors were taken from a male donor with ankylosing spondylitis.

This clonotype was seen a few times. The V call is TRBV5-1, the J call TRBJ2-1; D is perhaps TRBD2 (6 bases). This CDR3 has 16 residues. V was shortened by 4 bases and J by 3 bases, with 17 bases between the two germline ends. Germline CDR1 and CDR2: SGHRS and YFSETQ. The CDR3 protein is CASSRLGGDDYNEQFF. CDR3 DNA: TGCGCCAGCAGCCGACTAGGCGGCGACGACTACAATGAGCAGTTCTTC.

For the CDR3, the DNA is TGTGCCAGCAGTTCCCCGGGACAGGACTCCTATGGCTACACCTTC. Translating gives CASSSPGQDSYGYTF. The chain recombines TRBV12-3 or TRBV12-4 with TRBJ1-2, with TRBD1 matching 8 bases. Trimming cost V 4 bases and J 4 bases; bases outside gene matches: 8. CDR3 length: 15 residues.

CDR3 sequence: CSVGTGGGYGYTF. Written as DNA, the CDR3 is TGCAGCGTTGGGACAGGGGGCGGCTATGGCTACACCTTC. The chain combines TRBV29-1 with TRBJ1-2, with 11 bases lining up with TRBD1. The CDR3 is made up of 13 amino acids. CDR1 SQVTM and CDR2 ANQGSEA come from the germline V gene. V lost 4 bases, J lost 4 bases, and 2 bases stayed unmatched.

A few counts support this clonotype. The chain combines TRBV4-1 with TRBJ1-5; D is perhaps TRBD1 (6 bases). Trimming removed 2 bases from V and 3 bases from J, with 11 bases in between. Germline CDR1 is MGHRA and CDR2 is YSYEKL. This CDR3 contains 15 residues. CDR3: CASSQMGGNNQPQHF. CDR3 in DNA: TGCGCCAGCAGCCAAATGGGGGGCAACAATCAGCCCCAGCATTTT.

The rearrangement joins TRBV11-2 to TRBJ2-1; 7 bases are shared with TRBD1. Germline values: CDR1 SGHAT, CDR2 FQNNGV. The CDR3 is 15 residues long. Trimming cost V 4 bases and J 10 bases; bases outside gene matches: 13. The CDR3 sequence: CASSSAGTDNGEQFF. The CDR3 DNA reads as TGTGCCAGCAGCTCCGCCGGGACAGACAACGGCGAGCAGTTCTTC.

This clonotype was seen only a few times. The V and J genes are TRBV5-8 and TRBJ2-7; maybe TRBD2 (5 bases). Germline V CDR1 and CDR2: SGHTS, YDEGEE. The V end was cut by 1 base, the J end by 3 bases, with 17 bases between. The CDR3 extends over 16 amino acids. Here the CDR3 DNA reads TGTGCCAGCAGCTTGTCCGGGATGGGCAGTCACTACGAGCAGTACTTC. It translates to CASSLSGMGSHYEQYF.

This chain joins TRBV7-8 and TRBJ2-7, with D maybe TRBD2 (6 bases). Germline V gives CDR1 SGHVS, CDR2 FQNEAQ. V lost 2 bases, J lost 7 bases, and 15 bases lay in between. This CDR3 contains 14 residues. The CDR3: CASSLSGGAREQYF. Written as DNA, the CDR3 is TGTGCCAGCAGCTTAAGTGGCGGGGCTAGGGAGCAGTACTTC.

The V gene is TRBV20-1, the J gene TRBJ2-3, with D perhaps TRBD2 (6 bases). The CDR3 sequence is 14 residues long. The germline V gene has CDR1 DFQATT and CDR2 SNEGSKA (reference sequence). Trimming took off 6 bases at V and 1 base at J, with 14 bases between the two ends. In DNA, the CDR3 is TGCAGTGCCACCCGGCGGGGCGGCACAGATACGCAGTATTTT. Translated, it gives CSATRRGGTDTQYF.

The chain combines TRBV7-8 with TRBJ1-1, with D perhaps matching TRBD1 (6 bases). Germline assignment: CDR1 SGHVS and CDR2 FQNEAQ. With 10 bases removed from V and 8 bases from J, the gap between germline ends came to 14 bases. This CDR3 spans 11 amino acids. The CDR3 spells CATEGGKEAFF. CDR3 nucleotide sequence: TGTGCCACCGAGGGGGGGAAGGAAGCTTTCTTT.

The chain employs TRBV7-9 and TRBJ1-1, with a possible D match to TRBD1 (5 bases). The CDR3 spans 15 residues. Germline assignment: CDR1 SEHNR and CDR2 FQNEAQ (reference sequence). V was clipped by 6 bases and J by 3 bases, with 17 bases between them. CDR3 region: CASSSNRGKDTEAFF. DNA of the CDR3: TGTGCCAGCAGTTCTAATCGGGGGAAGGACACTGAAGCTTTCTTT.

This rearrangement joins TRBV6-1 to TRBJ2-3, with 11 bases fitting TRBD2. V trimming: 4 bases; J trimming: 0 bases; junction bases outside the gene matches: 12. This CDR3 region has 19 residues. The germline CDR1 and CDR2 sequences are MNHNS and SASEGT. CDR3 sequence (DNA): TGTGCCAGCAGTGTAGAAGGCGGGACTAGCGGATCTAGCACAGATACGCAGTATTTT. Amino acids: CASSVEGGTSGSSTDTQYF.

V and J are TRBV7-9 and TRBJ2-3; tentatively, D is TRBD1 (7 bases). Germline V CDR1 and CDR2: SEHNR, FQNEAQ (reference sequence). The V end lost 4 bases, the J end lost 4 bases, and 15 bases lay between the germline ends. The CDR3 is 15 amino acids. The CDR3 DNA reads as TGTGCCAGCAGCTCCCCAGGGGGGAGTTCAGATACGCAGTATTTT. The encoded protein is CASSSPGGSSDTQYF.

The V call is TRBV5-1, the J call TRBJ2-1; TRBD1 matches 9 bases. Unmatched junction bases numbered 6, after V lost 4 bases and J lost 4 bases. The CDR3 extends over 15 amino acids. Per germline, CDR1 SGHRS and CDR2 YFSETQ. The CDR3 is CASSRQGETYNEQFF. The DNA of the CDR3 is TGCGCCAGCAGCCGACAGGGGGAGACTTACAATGAGCAGTTCTTC. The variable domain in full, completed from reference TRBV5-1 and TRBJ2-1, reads KAGVTQTPRYLIKTRGQQVTLSCSPISGHRSVSWYQQTPGQGLQFLFEYFSETQRNKGNFPGRFSGRQFSNSRSEMNVSTLELGDSALYLCASSRQGETYNEQFFGPGTRLTVL.

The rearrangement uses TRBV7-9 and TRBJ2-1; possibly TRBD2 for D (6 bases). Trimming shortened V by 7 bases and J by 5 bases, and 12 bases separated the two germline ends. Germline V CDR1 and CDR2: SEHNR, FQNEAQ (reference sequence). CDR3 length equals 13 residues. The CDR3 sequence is CASNRDSNNEQFF. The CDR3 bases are TGTGCCAGCAACCGGGACTCTAACAATGAGCAGTTCTTC. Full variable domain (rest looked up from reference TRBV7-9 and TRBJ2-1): DTGVSQNPRHKITKRGQNVTFRCDPISEHNRLYWYRQTLGQGPEFLTYFQNEAQLEKSRLLSDRFSAERPKGSFSTLEIQRTEQGDSAMYLCASNRDSNNEQFFGPGTRLTVL.

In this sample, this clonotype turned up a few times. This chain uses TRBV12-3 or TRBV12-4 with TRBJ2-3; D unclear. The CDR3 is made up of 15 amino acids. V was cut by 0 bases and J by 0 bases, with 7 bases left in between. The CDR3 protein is CASSLADTSTDTQYF. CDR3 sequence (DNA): TGTGCCAGCAGTTTAGCCGACACCAGCACAGATACGCAGTATTTT.

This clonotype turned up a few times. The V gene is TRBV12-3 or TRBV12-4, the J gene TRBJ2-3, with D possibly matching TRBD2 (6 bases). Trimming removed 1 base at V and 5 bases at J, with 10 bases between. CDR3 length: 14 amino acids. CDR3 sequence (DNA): TGTGCCAGCAGTTTAGTAGGGCGGGAAGATACGCAGTATTTT. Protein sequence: CASSLVGREDTQYF.

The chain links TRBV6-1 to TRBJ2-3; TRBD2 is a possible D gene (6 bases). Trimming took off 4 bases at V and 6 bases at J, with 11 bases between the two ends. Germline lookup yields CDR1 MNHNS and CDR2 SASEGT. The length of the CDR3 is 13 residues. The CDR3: CASSGRRGDTQYF. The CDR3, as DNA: TGTGCCAGCAGTGGCCGCCGGGGGGATACGCAGTATTTT.

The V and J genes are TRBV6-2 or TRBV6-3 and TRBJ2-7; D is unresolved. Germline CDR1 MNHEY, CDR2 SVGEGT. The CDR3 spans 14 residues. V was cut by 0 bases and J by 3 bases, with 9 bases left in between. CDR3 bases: TGTGCCAGCAGTTACTCGGTCAGCCGCTACGAGCAGTACTTC. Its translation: CASSYSVSRYEQYF.

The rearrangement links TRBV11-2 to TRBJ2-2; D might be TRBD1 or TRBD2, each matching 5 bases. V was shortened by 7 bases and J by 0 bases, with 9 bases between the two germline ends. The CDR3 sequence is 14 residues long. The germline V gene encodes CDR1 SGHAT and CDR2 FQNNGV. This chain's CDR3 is CASKRTPNTGELFF. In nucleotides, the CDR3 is TGTGCCAGCAAGCGGACACCGAACACCGGGGAGCTGTTTTTT.

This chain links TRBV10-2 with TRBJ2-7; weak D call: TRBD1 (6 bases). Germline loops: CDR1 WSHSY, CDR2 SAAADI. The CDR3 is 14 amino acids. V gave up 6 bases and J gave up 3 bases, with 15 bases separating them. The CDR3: CASRTTGQSYEQYF. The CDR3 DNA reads TGCGCCAGCAGAACGACGGGACAAAGCTACGAGCAGTACTTC.